This T cell receptor beta chain appears in the sequencing data of a study of shared clonotypes between healthy human individuals. Sequencing used immunoSEQ multiplex PCR; TCRdb keeps in-frame clones, though not all of them. The sample consists of over 2 million clones, around 90% of them appearing once. The V gene's germline CDR1 is SNHLY and CDR2 FYNNEI. Deletions cut 1 base from V and 3 bases from J, with 7 bases between. The CDR3 is made up of 13 amino acids. Researchers partitioned CD4+ cells into CD45RA+ naive and CD45RA-negative memory subsets. This clone came up once. This receptor was obtained from a man between 18 and 29 years old in good health. Some clones in this sample may be carry-over from other donors' samples. The chain recombines TRBV2 with TRBJ2-7; D gene ambiguous. Specimen: naive CD4+ T cells from PBMCs. Subset denoted: CD45RA+ positively selected. The chain's CDR3 is CASSEGHLYEQYF. The CDR3 DNA follows: TGTGCCAGCAGTGAAGGCCACCTCTACGAGCAGTACTTC.